The source of this TCR beta chain is a study of identical twins (dated by TCRdb to the mid-2010s). About the study as a whole: TCR alpha and beta repertoires from monozygotic twins, unrelated adults of various ages and cord blood were deep-sequenced to test whether fetal clonotypes persist. To rule out contamination, replicate twin experiments were performed at different times with different library preparation protocols. Summary of the overall study and its limitations: In monozygotic twins, recombination models systematically underestimated out-of-frame TCR alpha sharing, but the models matched the sharing seen between unrelated individuals. Because the same donors could not be followed over many years, the conclusions relied on cross-sectional statistical analysis. Zero-insertion analyses could be partly confounded by invariant T cells such as MAIT and iNKT, although diverse VJ usage argued against such confounding for most clonotypes. Compared with coincidental sharing between unrelated individuals, out-of-frame TCR alpha sequences shared between twins had an excess of sequences with low generation probability. Abundant cord blood beta clonotypes had fewer insertions, young adult naive repertoires showed a similar but weaker trend, and memory repertoires showed no such trend. In beta out-of-frame sequences, excess twin sharing was weaker, because having fewer shared sequences lowered the signal-to-noise ratio.

V is reduced by 3 bases and J by 0 bases, leaving a spacing of 10 bases between them. The CDR3 runs 15 residues from the cysteine to the phenylalanine. Only CDR3 DNA remains: 45 bases, in frame from the first base. The germline V gene provides CDR1 SGHRS and CDR2 YFSETQ. Every donor in the study was a healthy Caucasian. The twin cohort comprised three pairs of female monozygotic twins, all aged roughly 18 to 30 years. Positive isolation kits from Invitrogen were used to isolate CD4+ and CD8+ T cell populations. Receptors were amplified or captured by 5' RACE. The sequencer was an Illumina HiSeq 2000. Template switching introduced a universal primer binding site; the final cDNA contained a unique molecular identifier, enabling accurate counting of TCR cDNA molecules. First-strand cDNA for TCR alpha and beta chains was synthesized from specific primers in the conserved constant-segment region. Each cDNA library was double barcoded, with a SMART-Mk sample barcode plus Illumina barcodes, to control for contamination. TruSeq adapter sequences, together with Illumina sample barcodes, were added in two successive PCR steps. The TCR alpha and beta cDNA libraries were sequenced on the Illumina HiSeq platform using custom primers. For the original study's pipeline: Unique molecular identifiers were extracted from raw reads with MiGEC, and CDR3 positions were determined with MiXCR. Recombination models were inferred per individual with the repgenHMM and IGoR tools using an EM algorithm. Shared clonotype analysis was performed with the tcR package in R, normalizing sharing by the product of cloneset sizes. To study raw recombination free of thymic and clonal selection effects, out-of-frame nonproductive sequences were analyzed. TCRdb reworked the public reads: Q25 trimming with fastp, MiXCR clone assembly, productive beta chains retained. A single entry per CDR3 protein holds the most common genes and DNA from its merged rows. The V and J calls, along with clone size, are taken from TCRdb and not from the paper's own processing. The sample table lists about 490,000 distinct CDR3 sequences, around 15% of them with a count of one. The ten largest clones represent roughly 0.44% of the sample.

This clonotype was detected only a few times. It lacks a known antigen. No base quality information exists; no much larger clone differs at one position. The sample was also reused in another study, on yellow fever vaccine responses in identical twins. That second report states: According to the authors, in identical twins the way T cells responded to vaccination appeared partly convergent and partly personalized. In the study, vaccine-responding T cell clones were precisely tracked in identical twins.

This receptor was identified in a woman aged 18-29 years in good health. The receptor chain draws on TRBV5-1 and TRBJ2-1, with no confidently assigned D gene. Sequenced input: CD4+ T cells sorted from blood. The encoded CDR3 is CASSSTASSYNEQFF. The DNA sequence follows: TGCGCCAGCAGCTCAACGGCGAGCTCCTACAATGAGCAGTTCTTC.